The subject of this entry is one T cell receptor beta chain. This specimen belongs to a study of OX40 agonist ivuxolimab in advanced cancers. Produced via immunoSEQ multiplex PCR; TCRdb's table is partial and in-frame only. The sample yields about 55,000 clones, about nine tenths seen once. The TCR comes from an adult with an advanced solid tumor such as melanoma, head and neck, liver or kidney cancer. The starting material was CD4+ or CD8+ T cells sorted from blood, obtained in a trial of the OX40 agonist ivuxolimab.

The CDR3 here is CASSSRLAGTRTDTQYF. The CDR3 DNA follows: TGTGCCAGCAGCTCTAGACTAGCGGGGACGCGCACAGATACGCAGTATTTT. The chain combines TRBV5-6 with TRBJ2-3; the match to TRBD2 covers 11 bases. This CDR3 is 17 amino acids long. Germline loops: CDR1 SGHDT, CDR2 YYEEEE. Germline trimming cut 3 bases from V and 1 base from J; bases unmatched to any gene: 7.